This TCR beta chain appears in the sequencing data of a study of blood T cell repertoires in COVID-19. Overall study: Sites in the United States, Italy and Spain provided acute and convalescent COVID-19 samples.

In the authors' workflow: Reference gene primer amplification gave nucleated cell count estimates. Data came from immunoSEQ multiplex PCR; TCRdb stores just in-frame clones and leaves some out. The DNA gave D and trimming, while V, J and clone size come from that table. The sample records fewer than 350,000 clones, about 91% being singletons. Trimming shortened V by 2 bases and J by 0 bases, and 4 bases separated the two germline ends. This CDR3 is built from 13 residues. Germline lookup yields CDR1 LNHDA and CDR2 SQIVND (reference sequence). It was during active infection that Seattle patients were enrolled and then longitudinally followed.

Sequencing used peripheral blood. This chain joins TRBV19 and TRBJ1-2; D gene ambiguous. The receptor comes from a man aged 25 to 45 with COVID-19, enrolled during active disease. CDR3 DNA sequence: TGTGCCAGTAGTATATTATCTAACTATGGCTACACCTTC. Amino acid sequence: CASSILSNYGYTF. Supplemented by reference TRBV19 and TRBJ1-2, the full variable domain reads DGGITQSPKYLFRKEGQNVTLSCEQNLNHDAMYWYRQDPGQGLRLIYYSQIVNDFQKGDIAEGYSVSREKKESFPLTVTSAQKNPTAFYLCASSILSNYGYTFGSGTRLTVV.